One sample yielded the 18 T cell receptor beta chains listed below, sequenced in a study of T cell changes during pregnancy in multiple sclerosis. Generated by immunoSEQ multiplex PCR, the TCRdb table keeps only in-frame clones and is missing some. This repertoire shows about 67,000 clones, about 91% found once; its top ten account for roughly 2.1%. Specimen: peripheral blood, collected in the first trimester of pregnancy. These receptors originate from a female donor with multiple sclerosis, enrolled in a pregnancy study.

The J gene is TRBJ1-1, the V gene TRBV28; the D gene is possibly TRBD1 (5 bases). Germline CDR1 is MDHEN and CDR2 is SYDVKM. This CDR3 is built from 14 residues. Trimming removed 5 bases from V and 0 bases from J, with 10 bases in between. Written as DNA, the CDR3 is TGTGCCAGCAGTCGGAACAGGCTGAACACTGAAGCTTTCTTT. It specifies CASSRNRLNTEAFF.

The chain carries TRBV6-5 and TRBJ2-3; 7 nucleotides agree with TRBD1. Germline V gene data show CDR1 as MNHEY and CDR2 as SVGAGI. With 2 bases clipped from V and 1 base from J, the junction kept 6 bases outside the gene matches. The CDR3 loop spans 16 amino acids. This CDR3 reads CASSYIQGTGTDTQYF. The CDR3, as DNA: TGTGCCAGCAGTTACATACAGGGGACGGGCACAGATACGCAGTATTTT.

The chain has TRBV2 and TRBJ2-5; 8 nucleotides align to TRBD1. CDR1 and CDR2 (germline): SNHLY, FYNNEI. V lost 3 bases and J lost 5; bases outside the gene matches: 5. The CDR3 runs 14 residues. The CDR3 sequence: CASSDGQGLETQYF. The CDR3 nucleotides are TGTGCCAGCAGTGACGGACAGGGTTTGGAGACCCAGTACTTC.

The V and J genes are TRBV27 and TRBJ1-4; D possibly corresponds to TRBD1 (5 bases). The germline gives CDR1 MNHEY, CDR2 SMNVEV (reference sequence). V was trimmed by 6 bases and J by 8 bases, leaving 19 bases between them. This CDR3 is 15 amino acids long. The chain's CDR3 is CASRRPGPKDEKLFF. The CDR3 DNA sequence: TGTGCCAGCAGGCGACCAGGGCCGAAAGACGAAAAACTGTTTTTT.

This sequence joins TRBV21-1 and TRBJ2-1; TRBD2 is taken as the D call from the table, unchecked against the DNA. TRBV21-1 represents a pseudogene. This CDR3 is 14 amino acids long. CDR3 nucleotide sequence: TGTGCCAGCACCGCGCGCGGGAGGTCTTGTGAGCAGTTCTTC. Its translation: CASTARGRSCEQFF.

This clone was counted once. J is TRBJ2-7 and V is TRBV28, with 8 bases lining up with TRBD2. J gave up 1 base and V 3 bases, and 17 bases lay outside the gene matches. The germline V gene has CDR1 MDHEN and CDR2 SYDVKM. This CDR3 region has 19 residues. The CDR3 spells CASSFLQGKGIAGSYEQYF. The CDR3 nucleotides are TGTGCCAGCAGTTTCCTACAGGGAAAAGGGATAGCGGGGTCCTACGAGCAGTACTTC.

V and J are TRBV16 and TRBJ2-5; D remains ambiguous. CDR3 length: 14 residues. The V and J ends lost 1 base and 5 bases respectively, with 11 bases between them. Germline V lookup: CDR1 KGHSY, CDR2 FQNENV. CDR3 in DNA: TGTGCCAGCAGCCAATTGAGCCCGAGGGAGACCCAGTACTTC. This translates into CASSQLSPRETQYF.

In this sample, this clone turned up a few times. The chain uses TRBV5-4 and TRBJ2-3; D call uncertain. Trimming took off 4 bases at V and 4 bases at J, with 16 bases between the two ends. The CDR3 loop spans 15 amino acids. CDR1 is SGHNT and CDR2 is YYREEE in the germline V gene (reference sequence). The CDR3 DNA reads TGTGCCAGCAGCCGACCTACATCCAGGCCAGATACGCAGTATTTT. Its protein is CASSRPTSRPDTQYF.

CDR3 sequence (DNA): TGTGCCAGCAGTGAGCCGACAGGGACGGATTCACCCCTCCACTTT. It translates to CASSEPTGTDSPLHF. This sequence joins TRBV25-1 and TRBJ1-6; the match to TRBD1 covers 7 bases. V shed 3 bases and J 8 bases; nucleotides not matched to a gene: 7. The CDR3 has 15 amino acids. Germline V gene sequence: CDR1 MGHDK, CDR2 SYGVNS.

V and J are TRBV6-1 and TRBJ2-5; 8 nucleotides agree with TRBD1. This CDR3 is built from 14 residues. CDR1 is MNHNS, CDR2 SASEGT, per germline. Trimming at V came to 4 bases and at J to 5 bases, leaving 6 bases not matched to a gene. The chain's CDR3 is CASSAQGVRETQYF. The DNA for the CDR3 is TGTGCCAGCAGTGCACAGGGGGTACGGGAGACCCAGTACTTC.

The V gene is TRBV6-4, the J gene TRBJ2-1, with a weak D call TRBD2 (6 bases). The CDR3 contains 15 residues. V was clipped by 10 bases and J by 5 bases, with 21 bases between them. Looked up from germline, CDR1 is MRHNA and CDR2 is SNTAGT. The CDR3 sequence: CATEPSRGRNNEQFF. The DNA of the CDR3 is TGTGCCACCGAGCCATCTCGGGGGAGGAACAATGAGCAGTTCTTC.

This clone has a handful of counts. V and J are TRBV9 and TRBJ1-1, with D possibly matching TRBD1 (6 bases). Looked up from germline, CDR1 is SGDLS and CDR2 is YYNGEE. This CDR3 region has 13 residues. The V end lost 0 bases, the J end lost 7 bases, and 10 bases lay between the germline ends. CDR3 protein: CASSVGQGLEAFF. CDR3 DNA: TGTGCCAGCAGCGTAGGGCAGGGGCTTGAAGCTTTCTTT.

The rearrangement links TRBV9 to TRBJ1-6; D perhaps matches TRBD1 (6 bases). Trimming pared 6 bases from V and 11 bases from J, leaving 15 bases between. The CDR3 runs 13 residues. Germline V gives CDR1 SGDLS, CDR2 YYNGEE. DNA for the CDR3: TGTGCCAGCACCCAATCTCAGGGGACACCCCTCCACTTT. This sequence encodes CASTQSQGTPLHF.

The chain has TRBV6-5 and TRBJ2-2; D is perhaps TRBD1 (6 bases). The CDR3 sequence is 14 residues long. Trimming pared 7 bases from V and 0 bases from J, leaving 9 bases between. The germline V gene encodes CDR1 MNHEY and CDR2 SVGAGI. CDR3 nucleotide sequence: TGTGCCAGCACCCAGGGGACGAACACCGGGGAGCTGTTTTTT. Protein product: CASTQGTNTGELFF.

This rearrangement joins TRBV7-8 to TRBJ1-1, with 12 bases aligning to TRBD1. V dropped 4 bases and J dropped 5; count of bases not matched to a gene: 2. Germline assignment: CDR1 SGHVS and CDR2 FQNEAQ. The CDR3 has 14 residues. The CDR3 protein is CASSWDRGRTEAFF. CDR3 bases: TGTGCCAGCAGCTGGGACAGGGGGCGGACTGAAGCTTTCTTT. The entire variable domain, with the rest obtained from reference TRBV7-8 and TRBJ1-1, is as follows: GAGVSQSPRYKVAKRGQDVALRCDPISGHVSLFWYQQALGQGPEFLTYFQNEAQLDKSGLPSDRFFAERPEGSVSTLKIQRTQQEDSAVYLCASSWDRGRTEAFFGQGTRLTVV.

The chain is built from TRBV2 and TRBJ1-4; 9 positions match TRBD1. The CDR3 loop spans 14 amino acids. V shed 6 bases, J shed 8 bases, and the junction held 7 bases outside the gene matches. Per germline, CDR1 SNHLY and CDR2 FYNNEI. The CDR3 region is CASSQTGGGEKLFF. The CDR3 DNA is TGTGCCAGCAGCCAGACAGGGGGAGGCGAAAAACTGTTTTTT.

The genes are TRBV5-1 and TRBJ2-1; 9 nucleotides line up with TRBD1. CDR1 SGHRS and CDR2 YFSETQ come from the germline V gene. V shed 2 bases and J 7 bases; nucleotides not matched to a gene: 7. There are 15 residues in the CDR3. The CDR3 nucleotides read TGCGCCAGCAGCTTACCGGGACAGGGTACGAATGAGCAGTTCTTC. It is translated as CASSLPGQGTNEQFF.

The V and J genes are TRBV28 and TRBJ1-4, with TRBD1 matching 7 bases. The CDR3 covers 14 residues. Losses at the gene ends were 7 bases for V and 5 bases for J; bases not matched to a gene: 7. Germline V gene data show CDR1 as MDHEN and CDR2 as SYDVKM. CDR3 DNA sequence: TGTGCCAGCACCGACAGGGTGACAAATGAAAAACTGTTTTTT. It yields the protein CASTDRVTNEKLFF.